This T cell receptor beta chain was found in a study of blood T cell repertoires in COVID-19. Participants were aged about 18 to 90 years from 24 US areas. V lost 5 bases and J lost 3, with 14 bases in between. CDR3 size: 16 residues. The germline V gene has CDR1 SGHTA and CDR2 FQGNSA. TCRdb's table, derived via immunoSEQ multiplex PCR, lists solely in-frame clones and lacks some. The table includes roughly 400,000 clones, about 90% detected once. The receptor comes from a man between 18 and 29 years old who had recovered from COVID-19. The sample taken for sequencing was PBMCs or T cells enriched from blood (not recorded which). The genes are TRBV7-2 and TRBJ1-6; D is possibly TRBD1 (5 bases). The CDR3 sequence is CASSKYSGGYNSPLHF. Here the CDR3 DNA reads TGTGCCAGCAGCAAATACTCCGGGGGCTATAATTCACCCCTCCACTTT. The entire variable domain, with the rest obtained from reference TRBV7-2 and TRBJ1-6, is as follows: GAGVSQSPSNKVTEKGKDVELRCDPISGHTALYWYRQSLGQGLEFLIYFQGNSAPDKSGLPSDRFSAERTGGSVSTLTIQRTQQEDSAVYLCASSKYSGGYNSPLHFGNGTRLTVT.